Listed below are T cell receptor beta chains from one sample, sequenced in a study of T cell repertoires in cytomegalovirus infection. TCRdb redid the calling of the reads with MiXCR, one entry per CDR3 protein. In the table there are 150,000 to 200,000 distinct CDR3 sequences, about 30% of which are singletons. The sample taken for sequencing was PBMCs. These TCRs come from a human donor in good health (CMV status not recorded). Some clones in this sample may be carry-over from other donors' samples. CDR3s include the opening cysteine and the closing phenylalanine or tryptophan. A D gene is named only where the DNA matches it firmly. Some rows mark clone size as missing; the rest say once, few, many or name a class of expanded clone.

v_gene: TRBV5-1; j_gene: TRBJ1-1; abundance: -; d_gene: -; CDR3aa: CASSPVQRGGTEAFF; CDR3nt: TGCGCCAGCAGCCCAGTTCAGAGGGGAGGCACTGAAGCTTTCTTT
v_gene: TRBV4-1; j_gene: TRBJ1-2; abundance: -; d_gene: TRBD1; CDR3aa: CASSQARAGTGVSNYGYTF; CDR3nt: TGTGCCAGCAGCCAAGCCCGGGCCGGGACAGGGGTTTCTAACTATGGCTACACCTTC
v_gene: TRBV7-6; j_gene: TRBJ1-6; abundance: -; d_gene: -; CDR3aa: CASSRRSQDNSPLHF; CDR3nt: TGTGCCAGCAGCCGGAGGTCGCAAGATAATTCACCCCTCCACTTT
v_gene: TRBV11-1; j_gene: TRBJ2-7; abundance: -; d_gene: TRBD1; CDR3aa: CASSGWDRGGEQYF; CDR3nt: TGTGCCAGCAGCGGATGGGACAGGGGTGGTGAGCAGTACTTC
v_gene: TRBV20-1; j_gene: TRBJ1-1; abundance: -; d_gene: TRBD1; CDR3aa: CSARQGWDTEAFF; CDR3nt: TGCAGTGCCCGACAGGGGTGGGACACTGAAGCTTTCTTT
v_gene: TRBV7-2; j_gene: TRBJ1-1; abundance: many; d_gene: -; CDR3aa: CASSPGRANTEAFF; CDR3nt: TGTGCCAGCAGCCCGGGCAGGGCGAACACTGAAGCTTTCTTT
v_gene: TRBV13; j_gene: TRBJ2-7; abundance: few; d_gene: TRBD2; CDR3aa: CASSFPSGGHYEQYF; CDR3nt: TGTGCCAGCAGCTTCCCTAGCGGGGGCCATTACGAGCAGTACTTC
v_gene: TRBV4-1; j_gene: TRBJ2-1; abundance: few; d_gene: TRBD2; CDR3aa: CASSQPIAGGPYNEQFF; CDR3nt: TGCGCCAGCAGCCAGCCGATAGCGGGGGGGCCTTATAATGAGCAGTTCTTC
v_gene: TRBV29-1; j_gene: TRBJ2-7; abundance: -; d_gene: TRBD2; CDR3aa: CAHGGGTYEQYF; CDR3nt: TGCGCACACGGGGGGGGGACCTACGAGCAGTACTTC
v_gene: TRBV11-2; j_gene: TRBJ2-2; abundance: -; d_gene: TRBD2; CDR3aa: CASSLALGSGGLNTGELFF; CDR3nt: TGTGCCAGCAGCTTAGCTCTTGGTAGCGGGGGCCTTAACACCGGGGAGCTGTTTTTT
v_gene: TRBV6-6; j_gene: TRBJ2-7; abundance: -; d_gene: -; CDR3aa: CASSPGPELYEQYF; CDR3nt: TGTGCCAGCAGTCCGGGACCCGAACTCTACGAGCAGTACTTC
v_gene: TRBV7-9; j_gene: TRBJ2-7; abundance: -; d_gene: -; CDR3aa: CASSLGQALDEQYF; CDR3nt: TGTGCCAGCAGCCTCGGGCAGGCCCTTGACGAGCAGTACTTC
v_gene: TRBV7-3; j_gene: TRBJ2-2; abundance: few; d_gene: -; CDR3aa: CASSLDSYTGELFF; CDR3nt: TGTGCCAGCAGCCTAGACAGCTACACCGGGGAGCTGTTTTTT
v_gene: TRBV19; j_gene: TRBJ2-2; abundance: few; d_gene: -; CDR3aa: CASSQGLLSGELFF; CDR3nt: TGTGCCAGTAGCCAGGGTCTTCTAAGCGGGGAGCTGTTTTTT
v_gene: TRBV12-3/TRBV12-4; j_gene: TRBJ1-2; abundance: few; d_gene: -; CDR3aa: CASSLNGAGYTF; CDR3nt: TGTGCCAGCAGTTTAAATGGGGCTGGCTACACCTTC
v_gene: TRBV11-2; j_gene: TRBJ1-4; abundance: few; d_gene: TRBD1; CDR3aa: CASSLGQGGEKLFF; CDR3nt: TGTGCCAGCAGCCTCGGACAGGGTGGCGAAAAACTGTTTTTT
v_gene: TRBV6-8; j_gene: TRBJ2-3; abundance: few; d_gene: -; CDR3aa: CASSYSGSSTDTQYF; CDR3nt: TGTGCCAGCAGTTACTCGGGGTCTAGCACAGATACGCAGTATTTT
v_gene: TRBV11-2; j_gene: TRBJ2-1; abundance: -; d_gene: -; CDR3aa: CASSPGQNNEQFF; CDR3nt: TGTGCCAGCAGCCCGGGACAAAACAATGAGCAGTTCTTC
v_gene: TRBV20-1; j_gene: TRBJ1-1; abundance: few; d_gene: -; CDR3aa: CSARDWERVGDTEAFF; CDR3nt: TGCAGTGCTAGAGATTGGGAAAGGGTCGGAGACACTGAAGCTTTCTTT
v_gene: TRBV6-2/TRBV6-3; j_gene: TRBJ2-3; abundance: -; d_gene: TRBD2; CDR3aa: CASREWLAGVDTQYF; CDR3nt: TGTGCCAGCCGTGAATGGCTAGCGGGGGTGGATACGCAGTATTTT
v_gene: TRBV7-2; j_gene: TRBJ2-7; abundance: few; d_gene: TRBD2; CDR3aa: CASSLLAGGPSEQYF; CDR3nt: TGTGCCAGCAGCCTCCTAGCGGGGGGGCCCTCCGAGCAGTACTTC
v_gene: TRBV12-3/TRBV12-4; j_gene: TRBJ2-1; abundance: -; d_gene: -; CDR3aa: CASSLTAYEQFF; CDR3nt: TGTGCCAGCAGTTTGACAGCCTACGAGCAGTTCTTC
v_gene: TRBV29-1; j_gene: TRBJ1-1; abundance: -; d_gene: -; CDR3aa: CRVVGGTEAFF; CDR3nt: TGCAGGGTGGTTGGGGGAACTGAAGCTTTCTTT